This TCR beta chain derives from a study of OX40 agonist ivuxolimab in advanced cancers. Overall study: Partial responses occurred in Three dose-escalation patients, one with hepatocellular carcinoma and two with cutaneous melanoma. Study observations and caveats: Relative to CD4+, CD8+ T cells held more expanded clones on average.

About this clone: Its antigen remains unknown.

There are 16 residues in the CDR3. Sequencing used immunoSEQ multiplex PCR; TCRdb keeps in-frame clones, though not all of them. The sample lists about 64,000 clones; roughly 86% were seen once. This TCR came from an adult with an advanced solid tumor such as melanoma, head and neck, liver or kidney cancer. The rearrangement joins TRBV12-1 to TRBJ2-7; the table's D call, TRBD2, was not checked against the DNA. TRBV12-1 is described as a pseudogene. The sequenced sample was CD4+ or CD8+ T cells sorted from blood, obtained in a trial of the OX40 agonist ivuxolimab. CDR3 DNA: TGTGCCAGCAGCTTTACCCGACTAAGCCTCTCCTACGAGCAGTACTTC. Protein: CASSFTRLSLSYEQYF.